This T cell receptor (beta chain) emerged from a study of blood T cell repertoires in COVID-19. Study-level information: Acute-phase and convalescent COVID-19 samples originated in the United States, Italy and Spain. PBMCs, B-cell-depleted T cells, or T cells were the source of the cDNA or gDNA that made up the material.

This CDR3 contains 16 residues. With 5 bases removed from V and 0 bases from J, the gap between germline ends came to 14 bases. Germline V gene lookup returns CDR1 LNHDA and CDR2 SQIVND (reference sequence). Authors' data handling: The assay estimated nucleated cells by amplifying reference gene primers. Produced via immunoSEQ multiplex PCR; TCRdb's table is partial and in-frame only. V and J calls plus clone size are reproduced from that table; the DNA served to infer D and trimming. The repertoire holds tens of thousands of clones, with roughly 90% as singletons. The source material was peripheral blood. This sequence originates from a woman in her seventies with active COVID-19. This chain links TRBV19 with TRBJ2-1, with D unresolved. Here the CDR3 reads CASSLFMKSSYNEQFF. CDR3 DNA sequence: TGTGCCAGTAGTCTATTTATGAAAAGCTCCTACAATGAGCAGTTCTTC.